The source of this T cell receptor (beta chain) is a study of blood T cell repertoires in COVID-19. Across the whole study: The origin of the acute and convalescent COVID-19 samples was the United States, Italy and Spain. PBMCs, B-cell-depleted T cells, or T cells were the source of the cDNA or gDNA that made up the material.

There are a few counts of this clone. How the authors handled the data: Cell counts per sample came from amplifying reference gene primers. Assay used: immunoSEQ multiplex PCR; TCRdb lists only in-frame clones, some missing. The V and J calls and the clone size are those of that table, but D and trimming were determined from the DNA. The top ten hold approximately 2.9% of the sample, which has about 83,000 clones, around 90% seen once. Input material: peripheral blood. The receptor was isolated from a woman between 45 and 60 years old with active or convalescent COVID-19.

The DNA of the CDR3 is TGTGCCAGCAGCCCCCGACTAGCGGGCTACGAGCAGTACTTC. It specifies CASSPRLAGYEQYF. The V call is TRBV9, the J call TRBJ2-7; 10 positions match TRBD2. Germline V gives CDR1 SGDLS, CDR2 YYNGEE. The CDR3 covers 14 residues. The V gene end was trimmed by 4 bases and the J gene end by 3 bases; junction bases not matched to a gene: 4. Full variable domain (rest looked up from reference TRBV9 and TRBJ2-7): DSGVTQTPKHLITATGQRVTLRCSPRSGDLSVYWYQQSLDQGLQFLIQYYNGEERAKGNILERFSAQQFPDLHSELNLSSLELGDSALYFCASSPRLAGYEQYFGPGTRLTVT.